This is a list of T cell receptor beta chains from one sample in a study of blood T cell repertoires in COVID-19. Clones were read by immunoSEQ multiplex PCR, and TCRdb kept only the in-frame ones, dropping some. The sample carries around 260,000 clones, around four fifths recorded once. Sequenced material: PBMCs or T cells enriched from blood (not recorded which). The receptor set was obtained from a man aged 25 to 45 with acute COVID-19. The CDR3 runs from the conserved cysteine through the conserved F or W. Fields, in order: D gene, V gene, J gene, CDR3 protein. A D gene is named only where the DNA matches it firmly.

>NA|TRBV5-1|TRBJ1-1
CASSLAGEYTEAFF
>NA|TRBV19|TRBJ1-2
CASSNRGSIYGYTF
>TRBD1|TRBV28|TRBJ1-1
CASSFADRRNTEAFF
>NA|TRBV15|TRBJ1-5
CATSTSRDSNQPQHF
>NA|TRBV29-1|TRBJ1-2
CSVRQPHNYGYTF
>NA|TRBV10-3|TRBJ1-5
CATWEAQTGNQPQHF
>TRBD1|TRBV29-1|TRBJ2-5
CSVEEWTGEETQYF
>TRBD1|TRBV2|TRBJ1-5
CASSGQGNTNQPQHF
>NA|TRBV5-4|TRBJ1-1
CASSDGSRGVRTEAFF
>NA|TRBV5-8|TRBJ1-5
CASSLSGTPNQPQHF
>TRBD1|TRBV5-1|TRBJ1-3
CASSSTGVSGNTIYF
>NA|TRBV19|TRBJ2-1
CASSGRDRSEQFF
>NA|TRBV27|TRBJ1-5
CASSSQGSNQPQHF
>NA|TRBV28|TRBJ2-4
CASSLAVADTGSIQYF
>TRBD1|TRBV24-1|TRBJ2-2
CATSEPRTGANTGELFF
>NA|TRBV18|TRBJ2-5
CASSPNKGGQETQYF
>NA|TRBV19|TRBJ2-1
CASSPGSVNNEQFF
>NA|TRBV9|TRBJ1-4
CASSGGDSAGGNEKLFF
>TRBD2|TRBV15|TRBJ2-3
CATSRDRASGVSDTQYF
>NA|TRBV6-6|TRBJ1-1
CASSKLSTEAFF
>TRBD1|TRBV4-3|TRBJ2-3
CASSPTGQFPDTQYF
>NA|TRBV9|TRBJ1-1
CASSVEGVNTEAFF
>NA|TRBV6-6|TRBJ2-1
CASRPEGGGHNEQFF
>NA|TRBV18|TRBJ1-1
CASSPEGGDTEAFF
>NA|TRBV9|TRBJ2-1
CASSVDVGPGEQFF
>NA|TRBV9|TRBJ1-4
CASTEGSSRGTLFF
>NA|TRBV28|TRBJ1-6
CASVDSRQSNSPLHF
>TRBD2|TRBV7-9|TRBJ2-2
CASSLTGSGSRTGELFF
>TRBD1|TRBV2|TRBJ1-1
CARGTGQGSLMNTEAFF
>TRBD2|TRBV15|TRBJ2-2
CATSTGLAGVENTGELFF
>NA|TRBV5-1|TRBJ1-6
CASSRNRDSYNSPLHF
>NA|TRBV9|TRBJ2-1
CASSVDAGRPEQFF
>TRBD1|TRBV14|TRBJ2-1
CASSRDRDYNEQFF
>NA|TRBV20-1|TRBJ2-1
CSARDLNEQFF
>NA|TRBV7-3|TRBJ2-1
CASSPRRLVGDEQFF
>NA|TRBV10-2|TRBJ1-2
CASSEGPANYGYTF
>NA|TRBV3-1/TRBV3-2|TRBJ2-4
CASSQGQAKNIQYF
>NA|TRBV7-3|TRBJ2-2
CASSPPSGWYAGELFF
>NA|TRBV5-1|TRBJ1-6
CASSLAVDYNSPLHF
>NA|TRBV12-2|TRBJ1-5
CASRLAMPGVTPCVDQPQHF
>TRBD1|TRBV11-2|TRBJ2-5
CASSLGQGAGETQYF